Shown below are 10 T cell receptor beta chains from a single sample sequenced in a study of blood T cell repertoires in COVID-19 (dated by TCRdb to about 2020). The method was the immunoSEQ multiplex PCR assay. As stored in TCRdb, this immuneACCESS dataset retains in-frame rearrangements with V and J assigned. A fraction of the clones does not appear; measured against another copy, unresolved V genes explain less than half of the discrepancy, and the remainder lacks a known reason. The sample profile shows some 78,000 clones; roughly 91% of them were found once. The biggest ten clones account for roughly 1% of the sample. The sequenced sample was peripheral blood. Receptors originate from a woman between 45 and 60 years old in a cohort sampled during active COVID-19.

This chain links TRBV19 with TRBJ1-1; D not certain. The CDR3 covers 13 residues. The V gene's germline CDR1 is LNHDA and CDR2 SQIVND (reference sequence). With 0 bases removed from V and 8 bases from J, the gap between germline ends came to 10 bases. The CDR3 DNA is TGTGCCAGTAGTATAGATTACGCGGAAGAAGCTTTCTTT. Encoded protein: CASSIDYAEEAFF.

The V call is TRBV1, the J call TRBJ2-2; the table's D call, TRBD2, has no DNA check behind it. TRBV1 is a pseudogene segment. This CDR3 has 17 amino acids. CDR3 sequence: CTSSQATSRIPTRELFF. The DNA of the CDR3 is TGCACCAGCAGCCAAGCCACCTCGAGGATACCGACCCGGGAGCTGTTTTTT.

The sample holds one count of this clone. The DNA for the CDR3 is TGTGCCAGCATCGTACTTAGGACATCTGGATACGAGCAGTACTTC. It encodes CASIVLRTSGYEQYF. J is TRBJ2-7 and V is TRBV7-2; tentatively, D is TRBD1 (5 bases). Per the germline V gene, CDR1 is SGHTA and CDR2 is FQGNSA. V lost 7 bases and J lost 4, with 20 bases in between. CDR3 length: 15 residues.

CDR3 DNA: TGTGCCAGCAGCCAAGATTGGGGAGAAAAGGGCTATGGCTACACCTTC. Translating gives CASSQDWGEKGYGYTF. V usage is TRBV14 and J usage is TRBJ1-2, with D unresolved. V was trimmed by 0 bases and J by 4 bases, leaving 15 bases between them. In germline, CDR1 is SGHDN, CDR2 FVKESK. The CDR3 contains 16 residues.

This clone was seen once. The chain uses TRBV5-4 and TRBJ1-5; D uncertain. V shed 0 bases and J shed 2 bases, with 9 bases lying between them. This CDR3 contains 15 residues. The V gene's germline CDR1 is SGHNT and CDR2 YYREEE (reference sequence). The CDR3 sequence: CASSLAGDGNQPQHF. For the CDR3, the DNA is TGTGCCAGCAGCTTGGCCGGAGATGGCAATCAGCCCCAGCATTTT.

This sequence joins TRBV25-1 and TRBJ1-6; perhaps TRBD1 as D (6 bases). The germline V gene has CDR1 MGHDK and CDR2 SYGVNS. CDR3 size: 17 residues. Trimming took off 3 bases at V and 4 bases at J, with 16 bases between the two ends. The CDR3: CASSDVSGAGYNSPLHF. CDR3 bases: TGTGCCAGCAGTGACGTCTCAGGGGCAGGGTATAATTCACCCCTCCACTTT. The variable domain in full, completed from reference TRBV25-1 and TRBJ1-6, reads EADIYQTPRYLVIGTGKKITLECSQTMGHDKMYWYQQDPGMELHLIHYSYGVNSTEKGDLSSESTVSRIRTEHFPLTLESARPSHTSQYLCASSDVSGAGYNSPLHFGNGTRLTVT.

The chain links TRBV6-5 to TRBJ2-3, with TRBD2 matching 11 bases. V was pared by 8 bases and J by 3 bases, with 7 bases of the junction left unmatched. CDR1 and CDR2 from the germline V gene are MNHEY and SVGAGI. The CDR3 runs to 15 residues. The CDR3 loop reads CASLSGRAGTDTQYF. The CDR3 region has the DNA TGTGCCAGCCTTAGCGGGAGGGCCGGTACAGATACGCAGTATTTT.

The CDR3 is CASDSRAGTYEQYF. The CDR3 coding sequence is TGTGCCAGCGATTCGAGGGCGGGGACCTACGAGCAGTACTTC. The chain has TRBV28 and TRBJ2-7; tentatively, D is TRBD2 (6 bases). The germline V and J ends were trimmed by 8 bases and 2 bases, with 16 bases remaining between them. Germline V CDR1 and CDR2: MDHEN, SYDVKM. This CDR3 has 14 residues. The whole variable domain, filled in from reference TRBV28 and TRBJ2-7, reads DVKVTQSSRYLVKRTGEKVFLECVQDMDHENMFWYRQDPGLGLRLIYFSYDVKMKEKGDIPEGYSVSREKKERFSLILESASTNQTSMYLCASDSRAGTYEQYFGPGTRLTVT.

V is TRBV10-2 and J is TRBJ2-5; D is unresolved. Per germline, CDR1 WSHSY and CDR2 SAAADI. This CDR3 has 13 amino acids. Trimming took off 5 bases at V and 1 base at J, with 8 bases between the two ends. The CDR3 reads CASSRVTQETQYF. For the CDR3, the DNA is TGCGCCAGCAGTCGGGTCACCCAAGAGACCCAGTACTTC.

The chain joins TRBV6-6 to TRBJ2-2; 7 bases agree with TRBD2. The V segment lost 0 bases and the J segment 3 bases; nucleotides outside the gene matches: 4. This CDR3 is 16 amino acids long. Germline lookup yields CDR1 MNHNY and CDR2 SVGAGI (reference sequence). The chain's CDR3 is CASSYSMAGDTGELFF. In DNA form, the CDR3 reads TGTGCCAGCAGTTACTCGATGGCGGGAGACACCGGGGAGCTGTTTTTT.